The 27 T cell receptor beta chains presented below share a single source sample, sequenced in a study of shared clonotypes between healthy human individuals. Sequenced by immunoSEQ multiplex PCR; TCRdb stores in-frame clones only, minus some. The sample contains about 2.4 million clones, roughly 93% of which appear only once. Sequenced material: naive CD4+ T cells from PBMCs. Stated subset: CD45RA+ positively selected. Receptors were obtained from a man between 18 and 35 years old in good health. Some clones in this sample may be carry-over from other donors' samples.

V gene TRBV28 combines with J gene TRBJ2-6; D unresolved. The CDR3 runs 15 residues. V was shortened by 6 bases and J by 4 bases, with 13 bases between the two germline ends. Germline assignment: CDR1 MDHEN and CDR2 SYDVKM. CDR3: CASSPISQGANVLTF. For the CDR3, the DNA is TGTGCCAGCAGCCCTATCTCGCAGGGGGCCAACGTCCTGACTTTC.

The sample holds a few counts of this clone. The chain couples TRBV30 to TRBJ1-6, with 7 bases fitting TRBD1. The CDR3 is 15 residues long. The V and J ends lost 4 bases and 0 bases, in that order; junction bases with no gene match: 3. Germline-derived CDR1 and CDR2 are GTSNPN and SVGIG (reference sequence). The CDR3 here is CAWTQGSSYNSPLHF. CDR3 in DNA: TGTGCCTGGACACAGGGGAGCTCCTATAATTCACCCCTCCACTTT.

The V call is TRBV5-1, the J call TRBJ2-1; the D is unclear. Germline-derived CDR1 and CDR2 are SGHRS and YFSETQ. This CDR3 comprises 16 residues. The V gene lost 4 bases and the J gene lost 2 bases, with 16 bases spanning the gap. CDR3 sequence reads: CASSPPGVVTYNEQFF. As DNA, the CDR3 is TGCGCCAGCAGCCCCCCAGGCGTTGTGACCTACAATGAGCAGTTCTTC.

The CDR3 bases are TGTGCCACCGAGGGACAGGGAGGAAACACCATATATTTT. Translated, it gives CATEGQGGNTIYF. The V gene is TRBV18, the J gene TRBJ1-3; TRBD1 matches 9 bases. V dropped 10 bases and J dropped 4; count of bases not matched to a gene: 5. Germline loops: CDR1 KGHSH, CDR2 LQKENI. The CDR3 length is 13 residues.

The gene calls are TRBV15 and TRBJ2-3, with D possibly matching TRBD1 (5 bases). The CDR3 sequence is 15 residues long. Trimming cost V 0 bases and J 5 bases, with 12 bases left between them. From germline, CDR1 is LNHNV and CDR2 YYDKDF (reference sequence). CDR3 region: CATSRDRQGEDTQYF. Written as DNA, the CDR3 is TGTGCCACCAGCAGAGATCGCCAAGGGGAAGATACGCAGTATTTT.

The gene calls are TRBV7-3 and TRBJ2-1; D might be TRBD2 (6 bases). The CDR3 extends over 15 amino acids. Trimming cost V 3 bases and J 4 bases, with 13 bases left between them. Looked up from germline, CDR1 is SGHTA and CDR2 is FQGTGA. Here the CDR3 reads CASSFGGSPYNEQFF. CDR3 in DNA: TGTGCCAGCAGCTTCGGGGGTTCACCATACAATGAGCAGTTCTTC.

The rearrangement uses TRBV7-8 and TRBJ2-5; the match to TRBD2 covers 7 bases. Looked up from germline, CDR1 is SGHVS and CDR2 is FQNEAQ. Losses at the gene ends were 7 bases for V and 2 bases for J; bases not matched to a gene: 16. This CDR3 region has 17 residues. For the CDR3, the DNA is TGTGCCAGCAATAAAAGGGGCGCCAGCGGGACGCAAGAGACCCAGTACTTC. It encodes CASNKRGASGTQETQYF.

The rearrangement links TRBV2 to TRBJ2-5; D call uncertain. The germline V gene encodes CDR1 SNHLY and CDR2 FYNNEI. The V end was cut by 3 bases, the J end by 5 bases, with 7 bases between. The CDR3 is made up of 12 amino acids. In DNA form, the CDR3 reads TGTGCCAGCAGTGAGACCATGGAGACCCAGTACTTC. Its protein product is CASSETMETQYF.

The V and J genes are TRBV5-1 and TRBJ2-3, with D perhaps being TRBD1 or TRBD2 (5 bases each). Trimming took off 2 bases at V and 6 bases at J, with 19 bases between the two ends. The CDR3 consists of 16 residues. In germline, CDR1 is SGHRS, CDR2 YFSETQ. The CDR3 DNA is TGCGCCAGCAGCTTAGAACCGGGACGGCTGCGGGATACGCAGTATTTT. Translation gives CASSLEPGRLRDTQYF.

The gene calls are TRBV10-3 and TRBJ2-7; D not certain. The germline V gene has CDR1 ENHRY and CDR2 SYGVKD. CDR3 length: 13 amino acids. The germline V and J ends were trimmed by 2 bases and 4 bases, with 9 bases remaining between them. CDR3 coding DNA: TGTGCCATCAGTGAGGTCGTAGGGTACGAGCAGTACTTC. This encodes CAISEVVGYEQYF.

V gene TRBV5-1 combines with J gene TRBJ1-4; weak D call: TRBD1 (5 bases). CDR1 is SGHRS, CDR2 YFSETQ, per germline. Trimming left V 2 bases short and J 3 bases short, with 8 bases between. The CDR3 is made up of 14 amino acids. Here the CDR3 reads CASSFSGANEKLFF. Written as DNA, the CDR3 is TGCGCCAGCAGCTTTTCGGGGGCTAATGAAAAACTGTTTTTT.

The chain has TRBV25-1 and TRBJ2-1; D unresolved. Germline V gene sequence: CDR1 MGHDK, CDR2 SYGVNS. The germline V and J ends were trimmed by 3 bases and 8 bases, with 11 bases remaining between them. The CDR3 has 13 residues. CDR3 in DNA: TGTGCCAGCAGTGAGCCCGGGTTCGATGAGCAGTTCTTC. Translated, it gives CASSEPGFDEQFF.

About this clone itself: Other DNA sequences from this sample encode an identical CDR3 as well. The V gene is TRBV7-3, the J gene TRBJ2-1, with D possibly TRBD2 on 5 matching bases. Deletions cut 1 base from V and 0 bases from J, with 10 bases between. This CDR3 is built from 16 residues. Germline CDR1 and CDR2: SGHTA and FQGTGA. The CDR3 loop reads CASSLSGGSSYNEQFF. As DNA, the CDR3 is TGTGCCAGCAGCTTAAGTGGTGGGAGCTCCTACAATGAGCAGTTCTTC.

The chain is built from TRBV18 and TRBJ2-3; 11 positions match TRBD2. The length of the CDR3 is 20 residues. Germline V CDR1 and CDR2: KGHSH, LQKENI. V trimming: 3 bases; J trimming: 3 bases; junction bases outside the gene matches: 17. For the CDR3, the DNA is TGTGCCAGCTCACCGAGAACGGACTTTAGCGGGAGGGCGGGTACAGATACGCAGTATTTT. This encodes CASSPRTDFSGRAGTDTQYF.

The chain has TRBV2 and TRBJ2-2; 7 bases fit TRBD1. The CDR3 covers 15 residues. The germline V gene encodes CDR1 SNHLY and CDR2 FYNNEI. The trim removed 7 bases at V and 4 bases at J, leaving 9 bases unmatched. The CDR3 DNA is TGTGCCAGCAAGGGACAGTCAGCCAGCACCGGGGAGCTGTTTTTT. It translates to CASKGQSASTGELFF.

The rearrangement uses TRBV7-3 and TRBJ2-7, with D maybe TRBD2 (6 bases). The CDR3 runs 12 residues. Trimming cost V 4 bases and J 4 bases, with 8 bases left between them. CDR1 is SGHTA, CDR2 FQGTGA, per germline. The CDR3: CASSSGEYEQYF. CDR3 in DNA: TGTGCCAGCAGCTCGGGAGAATACGAGCAGTACTTC.

This chain joins TRBV27 and TRBJ2-5, with D possibly matching TRBD2 (6 bases). This CDR3 contains 14 residues. V shed 8 bases and J shed 1 base, with 14 bases lying between them. Looked up from germline, CDR1 is MNHEY and CDR2 is SMNVEV (reference sequence). This chain's CDR3 is CASGGSGLQETQYF. DNA for the CDR3: TGTGCCAGCGGGGGGTCGGGACTCCAAGAGACCCAGTACTTC.

The rearrangement joins TRBV2 to TRBJ2-2, with 8 bases matching TRBD1. V trimming: 6 bases; J trimming: 1 base; junction bases outside the gene matches: 7. This CDR3 contains 16 residues. Germline V CDR1 and CDR2: SNHLY, FYNNEI. CDR3 residues: CASRMGRGQNTGELFF. For the CDR3, the DNA is TGTGCCAGCAGGATGGGCAGGGGGCAGAACACCGGGGAGCTGTTTTTT.

V is TRBV7-3 and J is TRBJ2-7; 7 nucleotides match TRBD1. Unmatched junction bases numbered 13, after V lost 1 base and J lost 4 bases. The germline V gene has CDR1 SGHTA and CDR2 FQGTGA. This CDR3 spans 17 amino acids. CDR3 nucleotides: TGTGCCAGCAGCTTAAAGGGAAGACAGGGCAAACCTTACGAGCAGTACTTC. This gives the protein CASSLKGRQGKPYEQYF.

The chain joins TRBV10-3 to TRBJ1-5; possibly TRBD1 for D (5 bases). Trimming took 3 bases from V and 7 from J, leaving 13 bases between them. Germline V gene sequence: CDR1 ENHRY, CDR2 SYGVKD. The CDR3 runs 14 residues. DNA of the CDR3: TGTGCCATCAGTGATTGGGACTCCAGCCAGCCCCAGCATTTT. Protein sequence: CAISDWDSSQPQHF.

V is TRBV18 and J is TRBJ2-3; possibly TRBD2 for D (6 bases). This CDR3 spans 15 amino acids. Deletions cut 6 bases from V and 9 bases from J, with 22 bases between. Germline CDR1 is KGHSH and CDR2 is LQKENI. The CDR3 nucleotides are TGTGCCAGCTCGCCTTCCCGGGACTTAGAAACGACGCAGTATTTT. This gives the protein CASSPSRDLETTQYF.

Only one count was recorded for this clone. This sequence joins TRBV18 and TRBJ1-5; D might be TRBD1 (5 bases). Per the germline V gene, CDR1 is KGHSH and CDR2 is LQKENI. Trimming pared 3 bases from V and 6 bases from J, leaving 12 bases between. This CDR3 has 14 residues. The CDR3 spells CASSPMGEGQPQHF. The CDR3 nucleotides are TGTGCCAGCTCACCTATGGGGGAGGGTCAGCCCCAGCATTTT.

V is TRBV5-6 and J is TRBJ2-1; perhaps TRBD2 as D (5 bases). Germline loops: CDR1 SGHDT, CDR2 YYEEEE. V was trimmed by 1 base and J by 6 bases, leaving 20 bases between them. The CDR3 runs to 17 residues. The CDR3 DNA is TGTGCCAGCAGCTTGAGGCGGGTCTTCCCTTTAATCAATGAGCAGTTCTTC. It yields the protein CASSLRRVFPLINEQFF.

The chain recombines TRBV27 with TRBJ1-1; TRBD1 aligns across 8 bases. The CDR3 totals 15 residues. With 4 bases clipped from V and 4 bases from J, the junction kept 8 bases outside the gene matches. Germline loops: CDR1 MNHEY, CDR2 SMNVEV (reference sequence). The CDR3 region is CASSYRTGMGTEAFF. The CDR3 DNA reads as TGTGCCAGCAGTTACCGGACAGGGATGGGCACTGAAGCTTTCTTT.

The chain couples TRBV28 to TRBJ2-7, with D uncertain. The CDR3 is 15 amino acids. CDR1 is MDHEN and CDR2 is SYDVKM in the germline V gene. The V gene lost 1 base and the J gene lost 3 bases, with 13 bases spanning the gap. This chain's CDR3 is CASSLSLTVFYEQYF. CDR3 nucleotides: TGTGCCAGCAGTTTATCCCTCACAGTCTTCTACGAGCAGTACTTC.

The chain has TRBV4-2 and TRBJ2-7; tentatively, D is TRBD1 (6 bases). The CDR3 consists of 15 residues. Per the germline V gene, CDR1 is LGHNA and CDR2 is YNFKEQ. The ends were cut back, 0 bases at V and 5 bases at J, with 14 bases in the middle. CDR3 sequence reads: CASSQEWQGLDEQYF. The CDR3, as DNA: TGTGCCAGCAGCCAAGAATGGCAGGGGTTGGACGAGCAGTACTTC.

The chain employs TRBV7-2 and TRBJ2-7; 10 nucleotides line up with TRBD2. The CDR3 contains 15 residues. The J segment lost 3 bases and the V segment lost 6 bases, leaving 8 bases of the junction unmatched. Germline-derived CDR1 and CDR2 are SGHTA and FQGNSA. CDR3 sequence: CASREGLATFYEQYF. CDR3 bases: TGTGCCAGCAGAGAGGGACTAGCGACTTTCTACGAGCAGTACTTC. Full variable domain (rest looked up from reference TRBV7-2 and TRBJ2-7): GAGVSQSPSNKVTEKGKDVELRCDPISGHTALYWYRQSLGQGLEFLIYFQGNSAPDKSGLPSDRFSAERTGGSVSTLTIQRTQQEDSAVYLCASREGLATFYEQYFGPGTRLTVT.